This record looks at one TCR beta chain sequence and its context. No antigen is known for it. The sample belongs to a study of identifying expanded T cells in peripheral blood. Germline-derived CDR1 and CDR2 are WNHNN and SYGVQD (reference sequence). This CDR3 spans 16 amino acids. The V gene end was trimmed by 3 bases and the J gene end by 2 bases; junction bases not matched to a gene: 10. The method was immunoSEQ multiplex PCR; TCRdb's version includes in-frame clones alone and lacks a portion of them. Found here are about 53,000 clones, around 86% of them singletons; the top ten hold about a sixth. Study-wide results and limits: Across healthy donors, higher total template counts meant significantly greater roughly 2-week count variance.

Collection occurred without any documented infections or immune events in donors. The V call is TRBV10-1, the J call TRBJ2-7; 7 bases match TRBD1. This receptor was identified in a person aged 18-70 years in good health. The sample was blood. The CDR3 is CASSDFDRDPPYEQYV. The CDR3 DNA reads TGCGCCAGCAGTGATTTCGACAGGGACCCTCCCTACGAGCAGTACGTC.